This TCR beta chain was obtained from a study of blood T cell repertoires in COVID-19. On the study more broadly: Whether acute or convalescent, the COVID-19 samples came from the United States, Italy and Spain. In each case, the material was cDNA or gDNA derived from T cells, B-cell-depleted T cells, or PBMCs.

Seattle cases were enrolled at active infection and followed longitudinally. Germline CDR1 MGHRA, CDR2 YSYEKL. Trimming pared 5 bases from V and 5 bases from J, leaving 15 bases between. The CDR3 is 15 amino acids. Per the original methods: Reference gene primer amplification in the assay estimated nucleated cell counts. Here immunoSEQ multiplex PCR was the method, and the copy in TCRdb shows in-frame clones only, minus some. That table furnishes V, J and clone size, whereas the DNA furnished D and trimming. Among roughly 400,000 clones listed, 87% were seen once. The sequence was collected from a woman aged 55-70 years with COVID-19, enrolled during active disease. The chain employs TRBV4-1 and TRBJ1-4; the D is unclear. The sequencing input was peripheral blood. The CDR3 DNA reads TGCGCCAGCAGCACCCAGGAAGCAAGGAATGAAAAACTGTTTTTT. Amino acid sequence: CASSTQEARNEKLFF.